A selection of T cell receptor beta chains follows, all from one sample in a study of blood T cell repertoires in COVID-19. Generated by immunoSEQ multiplex PCR, the TCRdb table keeps only in-frame clones and is missing some. The sample records hundreds of thousands of clones, about nine tenths being singletons. Material: PBMCs or T cells enriched from blood (not recorded which). The receptor source for this set is a woman in her thirties with acute COVID-19. The conserved cysteine and the conserved F or W are not part of the CDR3 here. The order of the fields is V gene, J gene, CDR3 protein.

>TRBV15|TRBJ1-2
ATSRDRGRDRGYT
>TRBV4-3|TRBJ1-1
ASSRTGYDTEAF
>TRBV3-1/TRBV3-2|TRBJ1-4
ASGGPGQLATNEKLF
>TRBV19|TRBJ1-1
ASRPGQMNTEAF
>TRBV12-5|TRBJ1-5
ASAPDRNQPQH
>TRBV19|TRBJ1-6
ASTTPRRGLDSPLH
>TRBV10-2|TRBJ1-3
ASKSVGSGNTIY
>TRBV7-2|TRBJ1-1
ASSSLPWGTKNTEAF
>TRBV5-6|TRBJ1-4
ASSSGQTNEKLF
>TRBV4-1|TRBJ1-2
ASNSGGAYGYT
>TRBV5-1|TRBJ1-2
ASSLQAQEPNGYT
>TRBV27|TRBJ1-6
ASSQVRDSPLH
>TRBV5-8|TRBJ1-4
ASRPWAGGEEKLF
>TRBV3-1/TRBV3-2|TRBJ2-2
ASSQWGLANTGELF
>TRBV19|TRBJ2-7
ASSPTTNYEQY
>TRBV3-1/TRBV3-2|TRBJ1-3
ASSFSPGNTIY
>TRBV6-4|TRBJ1-2
ASSERDYGYT
>TRBV6-5|TRBJ1-5
ATSFRTVGDQPQH
>TRBV19|TRBJ1-5
ASSIIVWGPSGSNQPQH
>TRBV24-1|TRBJ1-5
ATSDGTGGNQPQH
>TRBV11-3|TRBJ2-2
ASSLERGGELF
>TRBV7-2|TRBJ2-2
ASSWTGGNTGELF
>TRBV5-4|TRBJ2-7
ASSLGVGGYEQY
>TRBV5-1|TRBJ2-1
ASSKWGTGDDEQF
>TRBV3-1/TRBV3-2|TRBJ2-2
ASSQVAGHTGELF
>TRBV6-1|TRBJ2-1
ASSDGTGVENEQF
>TRBV7-2|TRBJ1-6
ASSPPGRRWSSPLH
>TRBV19|TRBJ1-1
ASSGWSTEAF
>TRBV14|TRBJ2-3
ASSARLAGGVTDTQY
>TRBV7-9|TRBJ2-3
ASSLTGGGTDTQY
>TRBV6-5|TRBJ2-7
ASTRGETGFSEQY
>TRBV5-4|TRBJ1-1
ASSFSGDTEAF
>TRBV15|TRBJ1-5
ATTPKGLPRGDRQPQH
>TRBV9|TRBJ2-1
ASSGPGWRGLNEQF
>TRBV5-1|TRBJ1-1
ASSLEHRGNTEAF
>TRBV21-1|TRBJ2-5
ASSSRDSGTQY
>TRBV6-5|TRBJ1-1
ASSRRGVMRAF
>TRBV24-1|TRBJ1-1
ATSDSIHCPGRWDRFHEAF
>TRBV7-9|TRBJ2-5
ASSSLGAGGQETQY
>TRBV11-2|TRBJ2-2
ASSPGPGELF
>TRBV30|TRBJ2-1
AWLPDRGINEQF